This T cell receptor beta chain was captured by sequencing in a study of shared clonotypes between healthy human individuals. The donors, healthy adults who were HIV-negative, had experienced no recent acute infections or vaccinations. Every donor was a Caucasian adult from Nashville, Tennessee. Study-level findings and limits: Clonotype sharing among donors likely depends on sequencing depth.

This clone showed up just a few times. As yet, its antigen is unknown. The deep-level immunoSEQ assay was used. Generated by immunoSEQ multiplex PCR, the TCRdb table keeps only in-frame clones and is missing some. The data show some 500,000 clones, 65% to 80% seen once. This TCR was recovered from a woman aged 40 to 55 in good health. Some clones in this sample may be carry-over from other donors' samples. Sequenced material: PBMCs.

The CDR3 region has the DNA TGTGCCAGCAGCGTAGGAAGGACTAGCGGAACCGGAGGGGAGACCCAGTACTTC. Its protein product is CASSVGRTSGTGGETQYF. The chain couples TRBV9 to TRBJ2-5, with 10 bases matching TRBD2. The CDR3 covers 18 residues. Germline CDR1 reads SGDLS; CDR2 reads YYNGEE. The V segment lost 0 bases and the J segment 5 bases; nucleotides outside the gene matches: 13. Full variable domain (missing parts from reference TRBV9 and TRBJ2-5): DSGVTQTPKHLITATGQRVTLRCSPRSGDLSVYWYQQSLDQGLQFLIQYYNGEERAKGNILERFSAQQFPDLHSELNLSSLELGDSALYFCASSVGRTSGTGGETQYFGPGTRLLVL.